One sample yielded the 13 T cell receptor beta chains listed below, sequenced in a study of identical twins. TCRdb recomputed calls from the 5' RACE reads with MiXCR, one row per CDR3 protein. The table shows under 300,000 distinct CDR3 sequences, with about 8.5% occurring only once. The sample also formed part of further work on yellow fever vaccine responses in identical twins.

The specimen was CD8+ T cells sorted from blood. Receptor source: a woman younger than 30 in good health.

This clonotype was detected a few times. This chain uses TRBV7-9 with TRBJ1-4; D remains unclear. The CDR3 spans 13 residues. The V gene lost 1 base and the J gene lost 5 bases, with 5 bases spanning the gap. In germline, CDR1 is SEHNR, CDR2 FQNEAQ (reference sequence). The CDR3 DNA reads TGTGCCAGCAGCTTAGAGGGAAATGAAAAACTGTTTTTT. Translated: CASSLEGNEKLFF.

The rearrangement links TRBV28 to TRBJ2-7, with TRBD1 as a possible D gene (5 bases). Germline values: CDR1 MDHEN, CDR2 SYDVKM. The CDR3 sequence is 16 residues long. V shed 6 bases and J shed 1 base, with 19 bases lying between them. CDR3 protein: CASSHIGQGFSYEQYF. The DNA of the CDR3 is TGTGCCAGCAGCCACATTGGGCAGGGATTTTCCTACGAGCAGTACTTC.

The chain combines TRBV6-2 or TRBV6-3 with TRBJ2-1, with 7 bases matching TRBD2. The CDR3 runs to 12 residues. Germline lookup yields CDR1 MNHEY and CDR2 SVGEGT. V trimming: 11 bases; J trimming: 3 bases; junction bases outside the gene matches: 4. CDR3 protein: CACQRGYNEQFF. The CDR3 coding sequence is TGTGCCTGCCAGCGGGGCTACAATGAGCAGTTCTTC.

The sample holds many counts of this clonotype. The genes are TRBV7-2 and TRBJ2-3, with no clear D. The CDR3 sequence is 13 residues long. V dropped 1 base and J dropped 6 bases, with 8 bases sitting between them. The germline gives CDR1 SGHTA, CDR2 FQGNSA. The CDR3 spells CASSLDLGDTQYF. In DNA, the CDR3 is TGTGCCAGCAGCTTAGACTTGGGGGATACGCAGTATTTT.

This clonotype came up many times. This sequence joins TRBV9 and TRBJ2-3; D unresolved. Per the germline V gene, CDR1 is SGDLS and CDR2 is YYNGEE. This CDR3 comprises 14 residues. The V and J ends lost 0 bases and 8 bases respectively, with 13 bases between them. For the CDR3, the DNA is TGTGCCAGCAGCGTAGGTGGGTCTAAGGGTACGCAGTATTTT. It encodes CASSVGGSKGTQYF.

This sequence joins TRBV7-9 and TRBJ2-4; 7 positions agree with TRBD1. The CDR3 sequence is 15 residues long. With 5 bases clipped from V and 4 bases from J, the junction kept 8 bases outside the gene matches. The germline V gene has CDR1 SEHNR and CDR2 FQNEAQ (reference sequence). The CDR3 is CASSIGTAEKNIQYF. Written as DNA, the CDR3 is TGTGCCAGCAGCATAGGGACAGCAGAAAAAAACATTCAGTACTTC.

CDR3 amino acids: CASSLFGTSGGDWTYEQYF. In nucleotides, the CDR3 is TGTGCCAGCAGCTTATTCGGGACTAGCGGGGGGGACTGGACCTACGAGCAGTACTTC. The rearrangement links TRBV11-2 to TRBJ2-7; 16 bases align to TRBD2. The CDR3 has 19 residues. With V trimmed by 2 bases and J by 2 bases, 9 bases remained unmatched. Germline CDR1 reads SGHAT; CDR2 reads FQNNGV. The entire variable domain, with the rest obtained from reference TRBV11-2 and TRBJ2-7, is as follows: EAGVAQSPRYKIIEKRQSVAFWCNPISGHATLYWYQQILGQGPKLLIQFQNNGVVDDSQLPKDRFSAERLKGVDSTLKIQPAKLEDSAVYLCASSLFGTSGGDWTYEQYFGPGTRLTVT.

This clonotype was seen many times. The chain uses TRBV5-6 and TRBJ2-7; D gene ambiguous. The CDR3 is made up of 14 amino acids. V was cut by 4 bases and J by 2 bases, with 13 bases left in between. CDR1 is SGHDT and CDR2 is YYEEEE in the germline V gene. The CDR3 loop reads CASSKRQLPYEQYF. In DNA form, the CDR3 reads TGTGCCAGCAGCAAACGGCAGTTGCCCTACGAGCAGTACTTC.

This rearrangement joins TRBV7-9 to TRBJ2-1; D might be TRBD2 (5 bases). This CDR3 region has 16 residues. From germline, CDR1 is SEHNR and CDR2 FQNEAQ (reference sequence). Trimming took off 5 bases at V and 4 bases at J, with 18 bases between the two ends. CDR3 sequence (DNA): TGTGCCAGCAGCCCCGTAATGAGCGGAGCTTACAATGAGCAGTTCTTC. Translation gives CASSPVMSGAYNEQFF.

This chain links TRBV21-1 with TRBJ2-6. TRBV21-1 is noted as a pseudogene. The CDR3 is made up of 18 amino acids. The CDR3 bases are TGTGCCAGCAGCAAAGCGCCGACCAAGAGCTCTGGGGCCAACGTCCTGACTTTC. It encodes CASSKAPTKSSGANVLTF.

This clonotype occurred a few times. This chain joins TRBV5-5 and TRBJ2-2; 8 bases map to TRBD1. The germline V gene encodes CDR1 SGHKS and CDR2 YYEKEE (reference sequence). The CDR3 totals 17 residues. J gave up 3 bases and V 2 bases, and 9 bases lay outside the gene matches. DNA for the CDR3: TGTGCCAGCAGCTTCCTGCCCACGGGACAGGACACCGGGGAGCTGTTTTTT. This sequence encodes CASSFLPTGQDTGELFF.

In its sample, this clonotype was seen many times. V gene TRBV5-5 combines with J gene TRBJ2-1; possibly TRBD2 for D (6 bases). The CDR3 spans 15 residues. The V end lost 4 bases, the J end lost 5 bases, and 16 bases lay between the germline ends. Germline V gene data show CDR1 as SGHKS and CDR2 as YYEKEE (reference sequence). The CDR3 DNA reads as TGTGCCAGCAGCCGGAGACTAGATCCTAACAATGAGCAGTTCTTC. It specifies CASSRRLDPNNEQFF.

The sample holds a few counts of this clonotype. The rearrangement uses TRBV2 and TRBJ2-5; 8 bases fit TRBD2. V lost 8 bases, J lost 1 base, and 6 bases stayed unmatched. Germline assignment: CDR1 SNHLY and CDR2 FYNNEI. The CDR3 totals 14 residues. The CDR3 protein is CASLEAGAQETQYF. CDR3 nucleotides: TGTGCCAGCCTAGAAGCGGGGGCCCAAGAGACCCAGTACTTC.